The present T cell receptor (beta chain) was sequenced within a study of T cell repertoires in aging, cancer and after chemotherapy. The wider study: Six age groups, ranging from 30 or younger to 70 or older, included the donors.

Sample share makes this clonotype medium-sized (0.01 to 0.1%). Its target is unknown. Rearranged V-D-J TRB sequences were amplified with a mixed TRB-A/B primer pool. TCRdb called the multiplex PCR reads again in MiXCR, with one record for every CDR3 protein. The top ten hold roughly 65% of the sample, which has 7,000 or so distinct CDR3 sequences, about 29% seen once. Notes on the study in general: Compared with age-matched healthy donors, untreated hematological or solid cancer patients showed higher blood TCR clonality. Healthy donors lost TCR diversity with age mainly through richness, cancer patients through richness and evenness. These repertoire data do not allow conclusions about immunological memory after chemotherapy.

TCR beta rearrangements were amplified from peripheral blood genomic DNA. The V end lost 7 bases, the J end lost 5 bases, and 6 bases lay between the germline ends. CDR1 and CDR2 from the germline V gene are SQVTM and ANQGSEA. This CDR3 has 10 amino acids. This TCR came from a human donor with a blood cancer. The donor label of this sample is uncertain. V usage is TRBV29-1 and J usage is TRBJ2-1; D is unresolved. Sequencing used blood. The CDR3 DNA is TGCAGCGCTGACGACAATGAGCAGTTCTTC. Translation: CSADDNEQFF.